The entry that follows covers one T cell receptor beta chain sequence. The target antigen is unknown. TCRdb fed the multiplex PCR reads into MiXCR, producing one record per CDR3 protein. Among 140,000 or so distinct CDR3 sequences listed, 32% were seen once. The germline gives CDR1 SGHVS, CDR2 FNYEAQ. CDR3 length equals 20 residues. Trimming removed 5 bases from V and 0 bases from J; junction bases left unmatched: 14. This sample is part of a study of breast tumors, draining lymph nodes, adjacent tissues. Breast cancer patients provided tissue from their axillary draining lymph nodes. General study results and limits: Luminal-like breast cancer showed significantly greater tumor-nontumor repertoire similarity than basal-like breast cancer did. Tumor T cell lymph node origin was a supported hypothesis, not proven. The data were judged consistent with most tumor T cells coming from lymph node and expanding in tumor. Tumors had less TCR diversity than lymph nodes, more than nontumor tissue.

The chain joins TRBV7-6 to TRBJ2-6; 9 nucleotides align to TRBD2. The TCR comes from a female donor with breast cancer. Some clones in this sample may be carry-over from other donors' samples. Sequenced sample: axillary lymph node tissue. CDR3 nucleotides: TGTGCCAGCAGCCGATGGGCGGGAGGGAGGCGAGACTCTGGGGCCAACGTCCTGACTTTC. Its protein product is CASSRWAGGRRDSGANVLTF.